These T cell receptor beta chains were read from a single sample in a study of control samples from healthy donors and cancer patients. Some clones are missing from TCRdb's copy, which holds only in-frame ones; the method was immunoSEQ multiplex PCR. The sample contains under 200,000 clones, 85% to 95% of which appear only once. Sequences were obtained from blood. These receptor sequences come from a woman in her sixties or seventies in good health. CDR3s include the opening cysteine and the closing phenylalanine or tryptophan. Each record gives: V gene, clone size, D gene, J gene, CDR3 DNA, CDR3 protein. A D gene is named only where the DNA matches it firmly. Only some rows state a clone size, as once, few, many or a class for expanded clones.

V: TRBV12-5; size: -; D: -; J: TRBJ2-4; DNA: TGTGCTAGTGGTCTGGGACACCTAGCCAAAAACATTCAGTACTTC; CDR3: CASGLGHLAKNIQYF
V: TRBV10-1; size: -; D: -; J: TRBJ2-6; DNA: TGCGCCAGCGGTTCCGGGGCCAACGTCCTGACTTTC; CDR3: CASGSGANVLTF
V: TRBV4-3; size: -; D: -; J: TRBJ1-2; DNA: TGCGCCAGCAGCCAACAGGGGAATGGCGGCTACACCTTC; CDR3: CASSQQGNGGYTF
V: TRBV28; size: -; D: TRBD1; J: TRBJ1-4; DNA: TGTGCCAGCAGTTTTTCAGGGGGAGATGAAAAACTGTTTTTT; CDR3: CASSFSGGDEKLFF
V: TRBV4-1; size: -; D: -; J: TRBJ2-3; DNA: TGCGCCAGCAGCCAACGGGGGGCGGGCACAGATACGCAGTATTTT; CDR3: CASSQRGAGTDTQYF
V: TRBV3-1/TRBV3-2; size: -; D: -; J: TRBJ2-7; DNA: TGTGCCAGCAGCCAAAAGATCAGGGGACATTTGTCCTACGAGCAGTACTTC; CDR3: CASSQKIRGHLSYEQYF
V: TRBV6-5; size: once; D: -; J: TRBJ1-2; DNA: TGTGCCAGCACCGTGGGCAGGGCTAACTATGGCTACACCTTC; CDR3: CASTVGRANYGYTF
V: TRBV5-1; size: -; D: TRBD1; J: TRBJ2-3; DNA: TGCGCCAGCAGCTTGGGGCCGGGACAGCGCACAGATACGCAGTATTTT; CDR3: CASSLGPGQRTDTQYF
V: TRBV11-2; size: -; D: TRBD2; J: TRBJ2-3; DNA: TGTGCCAGCAGCACAGACCCGACTAGCGGGGGGAGAGATACGCAGTATTTT; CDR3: CASSTDPTSGGRDTQYF
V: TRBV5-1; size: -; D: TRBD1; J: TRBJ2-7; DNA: TGCGCCAGCAGCCTCACGGCCGCGGGACAGGGGGACTACGAGCAGTACTTC; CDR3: CASSLTAAGQGDYEQYF
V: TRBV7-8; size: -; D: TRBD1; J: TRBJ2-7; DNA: TGTGCCAGCAGCCTCCCCCTAGGACAGGGGGCGAACGAGCAGTACTTC; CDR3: CASSLPLGQGANEQYF
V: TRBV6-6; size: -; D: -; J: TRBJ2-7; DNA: TGTGCCAGCAGTTACCCGGGGATGTCGTGGCAGTACTTC; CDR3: CASSYPGMSWQYF
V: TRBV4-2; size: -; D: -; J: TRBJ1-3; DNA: TGTGCCAGCAGCCAAGGCAGAGACGCTGGAAACACCATATATTTT; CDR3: CASSQGRDAGNTIYF
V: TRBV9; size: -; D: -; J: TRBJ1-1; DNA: TGTGCCAGCAGCGTACAAGTAGGTGGCACTGAAGCTTTCTTT; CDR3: CASSVQVGGTEAFF
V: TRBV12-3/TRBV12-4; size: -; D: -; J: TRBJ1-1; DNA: TGTGCCAGCAGCAGGGTTTCTTACACTGAAGCTTTCTTT; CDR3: CASSRVSYTEAFF
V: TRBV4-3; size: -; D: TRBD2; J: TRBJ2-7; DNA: TGCGCCAGCAGCCTCCGGGAGGAGTACGAGCAGTACTTC; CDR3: CASSLREEYEQYF
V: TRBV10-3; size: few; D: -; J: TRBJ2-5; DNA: TGTGCCATCAGTGAGGTCCCTAAAGATGTGACCCAGTACTTC; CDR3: CAISEVPKDVTQYF
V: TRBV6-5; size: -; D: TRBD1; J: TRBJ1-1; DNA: TGTGCCAGCAGTTTAAAGGACAGGGGCTACACTGAAGCTTTCTTT; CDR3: CASSLKDRGYTEAFF
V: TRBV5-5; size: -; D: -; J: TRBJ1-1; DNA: TGTGCCAGCAGCTGGGACCTGAACACTGAAGCTTTCTTT; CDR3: CASSWDLNTEAFF
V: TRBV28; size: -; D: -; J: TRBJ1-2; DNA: TGTGCCAGCAGGACGGCCGGAGGTTCCCCGGATGGCTACACCTTC; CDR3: CASRTAGGSPDGYTF
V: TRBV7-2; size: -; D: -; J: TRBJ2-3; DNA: TGTGCCAGCAGCCGTGGTACCGGCTCACAGAATACGCAGTATTTT; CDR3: CASSRGTGSQNTQYF
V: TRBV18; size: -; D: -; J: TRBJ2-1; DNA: TGTGCCAGCTCACCTCCGGGGGGCGGGTACAATGAGCAGTTCTTC; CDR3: CASSPPGGGYNEQFF
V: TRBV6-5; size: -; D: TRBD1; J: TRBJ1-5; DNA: TGTGCCAGCAGACCGGGACAGGGGGCCAATCAGCCCCAGCATTTT; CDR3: CASRPGQGANQPQHF
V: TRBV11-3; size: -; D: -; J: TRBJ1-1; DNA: TGTGCCAGCAGCTTAAATAGGGGGACTGAAGCTTTCTTT; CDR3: CASSLNRGTEAFF
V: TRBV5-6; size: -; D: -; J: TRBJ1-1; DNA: TGTGCCCGCAGCGTGGTGCGGGGGGGGAACACTGAAGCTTTCTTT; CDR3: CARSVVRGGNTEAFF
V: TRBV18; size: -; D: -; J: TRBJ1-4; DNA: TGTGCCAGCTCACAGGGAAACGGGAATGAAAAACTGTTTTTT; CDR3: CASSQGNGNEKLFF
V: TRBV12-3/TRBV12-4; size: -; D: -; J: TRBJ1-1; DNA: TGTGCCAGCAGTTTACTGTCAGACACTGAAGCTTTCTTT; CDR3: CASSLLSDTEAFF
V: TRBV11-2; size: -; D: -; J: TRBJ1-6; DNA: TGTGCCAGCAGCTTATCATGGACCGATAATTCACCCCTCCACTTT; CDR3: CASSLSWTDNSPLHF
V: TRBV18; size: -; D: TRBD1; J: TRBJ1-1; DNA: TGTGCCAGCTCACCTAGGACAGGGGGCGCGGTGGCACCTGAAGCTTTCTTT; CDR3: CASSPRTGGAVAPEAFF
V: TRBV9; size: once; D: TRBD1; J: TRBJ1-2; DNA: TGTGCCAGCAGCGTAGGACAGGGTACTTACTATGGCTACACCTTC; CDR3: CASSVGQGTYYGYTF
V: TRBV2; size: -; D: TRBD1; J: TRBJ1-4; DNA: TGTGCCAGCAGTTGGGACAGGGGGCGAGAAAAACTGTTTTTT; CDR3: CASSWDRGREKLFF
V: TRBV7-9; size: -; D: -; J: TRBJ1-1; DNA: TGTGCCAGCAGCTCCGAAGGGGGTGGCACTGAAGCTTTCTTT; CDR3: CASSSEGGGTEAFF
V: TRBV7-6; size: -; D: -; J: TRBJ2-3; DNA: TGTGCCAGCAGCTTAGGGGACGATCGGGATACGCAGTATTTT; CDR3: CASSLGDDRDTQYF
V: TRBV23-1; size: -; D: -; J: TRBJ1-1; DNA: TGCGCCAGCAGTCAATTCACACACATGAACACTGAAGCTTTCTTT; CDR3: CASSQFTHMNTEAFF
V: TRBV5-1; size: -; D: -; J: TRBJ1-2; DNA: TGCGCCAGCAGCCCCGTCAGGGTGGACTATGGCTACACCTTC; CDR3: CASSPVRVDYGYTF
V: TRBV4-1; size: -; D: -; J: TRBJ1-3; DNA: TGCGCCAGCAGCCAAGATAGCAACGGAGGGCTATTAAACACCATATATTTT; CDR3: CASSQDSNGGLLNTIYF
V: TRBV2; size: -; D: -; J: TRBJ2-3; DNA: TGTGCCAGCAGGCCCCGGGACCTCCTGGGGGATACGCAGTATTTT; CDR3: CASRPRDLLGDTQYF
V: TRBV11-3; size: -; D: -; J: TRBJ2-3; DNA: TGTGCCAGCAGCACCCGCGGCACAGATACGCAGTATTTT; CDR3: CASSTRGTDTQYF
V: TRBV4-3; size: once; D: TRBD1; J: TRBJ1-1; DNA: TGCGCCAGCAGCCAAGGATTTACCGGGACAGCACATTTTTTCATGAACACTGAAGCTTTCTTT; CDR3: CASSQGFTGTAHFFMNTEAFF
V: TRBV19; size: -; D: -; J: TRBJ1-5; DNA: TGTGCCAGTAGCCCCCTGGGCGGAGGAGGGGGCAATCAGCCCCAGCATTTT; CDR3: CASSPLGGGGGNQPQHF
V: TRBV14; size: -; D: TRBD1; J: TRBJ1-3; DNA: TGTGCCAGCAGCCCAATGCCTGGGAGACAGGGTGGGTCGAAGGCTGGAAACACCATATATTTT; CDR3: CASSPMPGRQGGSKAGNTIYF
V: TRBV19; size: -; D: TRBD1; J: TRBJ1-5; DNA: TGTGCCAGTAGTATTATTGACAGGGAGACTAGTCAGCCCCAGCATTTT; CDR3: CASSIIDRETSQPQHF
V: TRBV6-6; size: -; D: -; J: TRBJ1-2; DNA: TGTGCCAGCAGTTACTCGATTATCTATGGCTACACCTTC; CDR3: CASSYSIIYGYTF
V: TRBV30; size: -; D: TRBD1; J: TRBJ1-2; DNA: TGTGCCTGGAGTGCCCGGAGGACAGGGGGCGCGTTGAACACCTTC; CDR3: CAWSARRTGGALNTF
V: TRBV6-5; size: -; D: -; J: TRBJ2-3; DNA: TGTGCCAGCAGTTACGACCTGGTGGGTAACACAGATACGCAGTATTTT; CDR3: CASSYDLVGNTDTQYF
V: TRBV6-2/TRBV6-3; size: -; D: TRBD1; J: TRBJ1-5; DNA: TGTGCCAGCAGTTACTCGACAGTGGGCGGGACAGTCGGCAATCAGCCCCAGCATTTT; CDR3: CASSYSTVGGTVGNQPQHF
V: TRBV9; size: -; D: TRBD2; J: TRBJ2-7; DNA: TGTGCCAGCACCCTTGGGGCGGGGGAGGCCTACGAGCAGTACTTC; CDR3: CASTLGAGEAYEQYF
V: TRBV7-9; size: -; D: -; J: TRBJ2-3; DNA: TGTGCCAGCAGCTCAATAAGCACAGATACGCAGTATTTT; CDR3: CASSSISTDTQYF
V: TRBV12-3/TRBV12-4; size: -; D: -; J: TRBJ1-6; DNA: TGTGCCAGCCGGTCAAATCTAAATTCACCCCTCCACTTT; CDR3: CASRSNLNSPLHF
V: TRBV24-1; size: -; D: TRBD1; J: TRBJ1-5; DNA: TGTGCCACCAGTGATCGTCCGGACAGGGGCAATCAGCCCCAGCATTTT; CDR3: CATSDRPDRGNQPQHF
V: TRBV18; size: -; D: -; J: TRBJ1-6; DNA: TGTGCCAGCTCACCAGGGTCCCTTAATTCACCCCTCCACTTT; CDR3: CASSPGSLNSPLHF
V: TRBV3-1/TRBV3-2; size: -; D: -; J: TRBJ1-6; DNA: TGTGCCAGCAGCTCCTGGGGGGACTCCTATAATTCACCCCTCCACTTT; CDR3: CASSSWGDSYNSPLHF
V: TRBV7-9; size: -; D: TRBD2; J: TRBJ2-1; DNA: TGTGCCAGCCAGCGGGGATATGAGCAGTTCTTC; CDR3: CASQRGYEQFF
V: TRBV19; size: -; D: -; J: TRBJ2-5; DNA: TGTGCCAGTAGTATCTCCGGGACACCGAACCAAGAGACCCAGTACTTC; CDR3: CASSISGTPNQETQYF
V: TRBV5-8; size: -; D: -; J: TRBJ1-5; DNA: TGTGCCAGCAGCTATAGGGCGATTCCGGATCAGCCCCAGCATTTT; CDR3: CASSYRAIPDQPQHF
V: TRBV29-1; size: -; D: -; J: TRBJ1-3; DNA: TGCAGCGTTGAAGGGGCTTTACCAGGCTCTGGAAACACCATATATTTT; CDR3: CSVEGALPGSGNTIYF
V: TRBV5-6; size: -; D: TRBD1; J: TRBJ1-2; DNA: TGTGCCAGCAGGGAAACAGGGGGAGACTATGGCTACACCTTC; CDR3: CASRETGGDYGYTF
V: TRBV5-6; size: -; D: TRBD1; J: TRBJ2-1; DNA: TGTGCCAGCAGCTTGGTGACAGGGTGGAATGAGCAGTTCTTC; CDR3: CASSLVTGWNEQFF
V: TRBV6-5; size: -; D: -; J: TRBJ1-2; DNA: TGTGCCAGCAGTTTCGACAGCCGTCGGAATGGCTACACCTTC; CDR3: CASSFDSRRNGYTF
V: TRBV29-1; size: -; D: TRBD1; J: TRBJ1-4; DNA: TGCAGCGTTGGTTCTGGGACAGGGTACGGTGAAAAACTGTTTTTT; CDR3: CSVGSGTGYGEKLFF